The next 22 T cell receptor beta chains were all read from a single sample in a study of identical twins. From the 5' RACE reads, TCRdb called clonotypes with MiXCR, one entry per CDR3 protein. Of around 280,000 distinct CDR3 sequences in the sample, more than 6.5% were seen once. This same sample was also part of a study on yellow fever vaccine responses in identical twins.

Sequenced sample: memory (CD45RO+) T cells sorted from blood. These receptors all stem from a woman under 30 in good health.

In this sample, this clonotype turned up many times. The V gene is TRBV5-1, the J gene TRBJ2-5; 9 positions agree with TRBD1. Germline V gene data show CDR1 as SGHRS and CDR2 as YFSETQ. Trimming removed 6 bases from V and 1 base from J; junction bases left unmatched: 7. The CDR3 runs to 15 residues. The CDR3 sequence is CASNRDRASQETQYF. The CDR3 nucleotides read TGCGCCAGCAACCGGGACAGGGCCTCCCAAGAGACCCAGTACTTC.

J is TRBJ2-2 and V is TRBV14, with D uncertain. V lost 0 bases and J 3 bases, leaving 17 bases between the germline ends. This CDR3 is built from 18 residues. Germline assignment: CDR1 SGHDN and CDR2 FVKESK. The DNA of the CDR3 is TGTGCCAGCAGCCAAGAGGACCAACAAATGCTACACACCGGGGAGCTGTTTTTT. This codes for CASSQEDQQMLHTGELFF.

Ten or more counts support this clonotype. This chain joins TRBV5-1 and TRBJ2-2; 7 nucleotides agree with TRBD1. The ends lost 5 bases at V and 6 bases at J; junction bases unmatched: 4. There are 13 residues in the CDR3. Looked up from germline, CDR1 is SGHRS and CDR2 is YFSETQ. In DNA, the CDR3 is TGCGCCAGCAGAGGGGGCGATGCCGGGGAGCTGTTTTTT. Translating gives CASRGGDAGELFF.

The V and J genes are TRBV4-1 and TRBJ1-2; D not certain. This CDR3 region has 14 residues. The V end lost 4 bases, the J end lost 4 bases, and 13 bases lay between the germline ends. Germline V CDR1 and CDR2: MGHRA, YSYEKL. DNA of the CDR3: TGCGCCAGCAGCCCACTGGCGCTCGGCTATGGCTACACCTTC. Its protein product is CASSPLALGYGYTF.

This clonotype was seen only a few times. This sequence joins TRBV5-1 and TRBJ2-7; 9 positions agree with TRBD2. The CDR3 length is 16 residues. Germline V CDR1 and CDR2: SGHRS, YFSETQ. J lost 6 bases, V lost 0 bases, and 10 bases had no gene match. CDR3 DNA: TGCGCCAGCAGCTTGGTACCTAGCGGGAAGAGGGGCGAGCAGTACTTC. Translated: CASSLVPSGKRGEQYF.

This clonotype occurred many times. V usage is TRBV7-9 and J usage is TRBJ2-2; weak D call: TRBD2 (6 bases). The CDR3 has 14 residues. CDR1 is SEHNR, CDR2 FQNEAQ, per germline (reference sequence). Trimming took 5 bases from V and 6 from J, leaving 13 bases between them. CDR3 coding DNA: TGTGCCAGCAGCCGCGACGGGGGTCCCGGGGAGCTGTTTTTT. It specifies CASSRDGGPGELFF.

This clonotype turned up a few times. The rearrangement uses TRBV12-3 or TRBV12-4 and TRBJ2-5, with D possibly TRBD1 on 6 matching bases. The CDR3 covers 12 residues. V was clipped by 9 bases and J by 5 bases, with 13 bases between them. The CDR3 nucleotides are TGTGCCAGTCGACAGGCACTGGAGACCCAGTACTTC. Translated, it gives CASRQALETQYF.

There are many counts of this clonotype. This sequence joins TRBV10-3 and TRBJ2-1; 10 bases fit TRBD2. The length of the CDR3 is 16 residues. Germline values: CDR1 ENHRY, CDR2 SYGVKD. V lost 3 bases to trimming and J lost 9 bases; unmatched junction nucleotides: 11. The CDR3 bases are TGTGCCATCAGTGACCCGCAGCGGGAGGGCCTTATTGAGCAGTTCTTC. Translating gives CAISDPQREGLIEQFF.

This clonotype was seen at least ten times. The CDR3 loop is CASSLDGTNYGYTF. The CDR3 DNA sequence: TGTGCCAGCAGCCTAGACGGAACTAACTATGGCTACACCTTC. The genes are TRBV6-1 and TRBJ1-2, with unresolved D. CDR1 and CDR2 from the germline V gene are MNHNS and SASEGT. The CDR3 runs 14 residues. V dropped 6 bases and J dropped 0 bases, with 11 bases sitting between them.

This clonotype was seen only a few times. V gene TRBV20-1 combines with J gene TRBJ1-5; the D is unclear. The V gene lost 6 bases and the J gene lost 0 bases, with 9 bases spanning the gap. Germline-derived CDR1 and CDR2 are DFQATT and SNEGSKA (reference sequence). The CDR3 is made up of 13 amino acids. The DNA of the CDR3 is TGCAGTGCGGGCAGATATAGCAATCAGCCCCAGCATTTT. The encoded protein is CSAGRYSNQPQHF.

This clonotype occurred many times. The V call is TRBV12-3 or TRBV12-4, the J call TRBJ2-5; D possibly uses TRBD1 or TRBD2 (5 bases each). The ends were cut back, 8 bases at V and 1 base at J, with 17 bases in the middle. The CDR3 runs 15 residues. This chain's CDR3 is CASRRTSGTQETQYF. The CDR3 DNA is TGTGCCAGCCGTAGGACCTCAGGGACCCAAGAGACCCAGTACTTC.

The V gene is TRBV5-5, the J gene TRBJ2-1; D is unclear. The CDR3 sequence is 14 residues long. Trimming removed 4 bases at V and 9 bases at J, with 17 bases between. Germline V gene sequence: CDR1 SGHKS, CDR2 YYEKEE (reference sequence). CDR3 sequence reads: CASSVGHTVGEQFF. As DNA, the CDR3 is TGTGCCAGCAGCGTGGGCCATACTGTTGGTGAGCAGTTCTTC.

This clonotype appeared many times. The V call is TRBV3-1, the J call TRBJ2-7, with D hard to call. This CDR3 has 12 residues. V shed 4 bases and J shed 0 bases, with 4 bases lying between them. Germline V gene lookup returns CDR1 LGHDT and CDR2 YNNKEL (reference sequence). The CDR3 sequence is CASSRSSYEQYF. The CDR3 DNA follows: TGTGCCAGCAGCCGCAGCTCCTACGAGCAGTACTTC.

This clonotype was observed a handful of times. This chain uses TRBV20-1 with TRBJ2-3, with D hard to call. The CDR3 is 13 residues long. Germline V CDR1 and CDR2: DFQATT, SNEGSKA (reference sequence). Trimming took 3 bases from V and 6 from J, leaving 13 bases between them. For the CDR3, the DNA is TGCAGTGCTAGTGCCACGTTGGCGGATACGCAGTATTTT. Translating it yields CSASATLADTQYF.

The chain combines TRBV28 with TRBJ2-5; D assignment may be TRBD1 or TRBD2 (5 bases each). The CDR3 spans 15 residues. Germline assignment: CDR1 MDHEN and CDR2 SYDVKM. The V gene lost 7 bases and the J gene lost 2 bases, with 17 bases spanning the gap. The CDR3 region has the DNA TGTGCCAGCAACACTAGGGGAAGAGGACAAGAGACCCAGTACTTC. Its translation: CASNTRGRGQETQYF.

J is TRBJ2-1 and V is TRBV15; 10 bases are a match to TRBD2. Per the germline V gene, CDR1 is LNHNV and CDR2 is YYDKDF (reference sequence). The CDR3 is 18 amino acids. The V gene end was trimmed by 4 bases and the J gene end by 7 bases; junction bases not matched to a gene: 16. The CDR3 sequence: CATSNLGQSGRAGNEQFF. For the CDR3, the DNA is TGTGCCACCAGCAACCTTGGTCAAAGCGGGAGGGCCGGGAATGAGCAGTTCTTC.

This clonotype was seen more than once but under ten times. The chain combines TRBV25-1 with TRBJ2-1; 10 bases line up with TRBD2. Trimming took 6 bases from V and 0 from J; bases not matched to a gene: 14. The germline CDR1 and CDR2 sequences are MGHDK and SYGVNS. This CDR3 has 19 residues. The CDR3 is CASSPTPIAGGASYNEQFF. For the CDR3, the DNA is TGTGCCAGCAGCCCCACCCCAATAGCGGGGGGTGCCTCCTACAATGAGCAGTTCTTC.

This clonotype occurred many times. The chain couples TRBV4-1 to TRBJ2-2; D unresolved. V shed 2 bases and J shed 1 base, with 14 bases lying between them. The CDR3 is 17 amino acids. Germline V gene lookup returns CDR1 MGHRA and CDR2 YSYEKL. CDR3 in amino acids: CASSQLGGALNTGELFF. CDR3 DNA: TGCGCCAGCAGCCAACTTGGTGGCGCCTTGAACACCGGGGAGCTGTTTTTT.

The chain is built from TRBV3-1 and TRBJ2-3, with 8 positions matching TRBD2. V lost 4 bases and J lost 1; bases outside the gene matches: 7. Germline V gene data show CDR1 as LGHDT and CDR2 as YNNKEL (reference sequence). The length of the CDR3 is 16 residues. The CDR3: CASSRSSGRGTDTQYF. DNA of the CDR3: TGTGCCAGCAGCCGGTCCAGCGGGAGAGGCACAGATACGCAGTATTTT.

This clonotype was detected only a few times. The CDR3 sequence: CASSLAMNYEQYF. The CDR3 bases are TGCGCCAGCAGCTTGGCGATGAACTACGAGCAGTACTTC. The chain links TRBV5-1 to TRBJ2-7; D not certain. Germline CDR1 and CDR2: SGHRS and YFSETQ. V gave up 0 bases and J gave up 3 bases, with 7 bases separating them. This CDR3 comprises 13 residues.

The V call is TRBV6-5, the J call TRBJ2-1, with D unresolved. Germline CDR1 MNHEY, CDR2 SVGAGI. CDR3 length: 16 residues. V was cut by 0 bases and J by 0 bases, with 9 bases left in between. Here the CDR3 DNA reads TGTGCCAGCAGTTACTCTACGGGCAGCTCCTACAATGAGCAGTTCTTC. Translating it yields CASSYSTGSSYNEQFF.

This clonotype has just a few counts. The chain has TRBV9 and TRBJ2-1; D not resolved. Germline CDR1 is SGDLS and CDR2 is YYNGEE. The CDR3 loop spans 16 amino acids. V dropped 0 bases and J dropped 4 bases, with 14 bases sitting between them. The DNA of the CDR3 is TGTGCCAGCAGCGTAGGGATGGGCGTTGGGTACAATGAGCAGTTCTTC. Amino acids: CASSVGMGVGYNEQFF.